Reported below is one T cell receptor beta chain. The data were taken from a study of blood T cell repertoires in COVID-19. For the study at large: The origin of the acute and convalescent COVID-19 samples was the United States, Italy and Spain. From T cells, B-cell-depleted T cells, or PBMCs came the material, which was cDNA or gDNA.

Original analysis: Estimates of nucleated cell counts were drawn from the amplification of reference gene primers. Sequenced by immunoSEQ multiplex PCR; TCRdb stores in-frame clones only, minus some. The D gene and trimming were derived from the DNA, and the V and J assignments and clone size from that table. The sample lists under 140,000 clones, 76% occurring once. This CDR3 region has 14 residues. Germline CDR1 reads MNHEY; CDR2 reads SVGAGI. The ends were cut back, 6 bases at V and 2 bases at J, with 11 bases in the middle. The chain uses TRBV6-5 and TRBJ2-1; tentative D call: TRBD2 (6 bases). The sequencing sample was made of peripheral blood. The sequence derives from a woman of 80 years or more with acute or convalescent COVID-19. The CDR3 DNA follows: TGTGCCAGCAGGTTAGCGGCTACCTACAATGAGCAGTTCTTC. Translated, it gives CASRLAATYNEQFF.